This is a list of T cell receptor beta chains from one sample in a study of memory CD8 T cells in hepatitis C reinfection. Produced via immunoSEQ multiplex PCR; TCRdb's table is partial and in-frame only. This sample has around 45,000 clones; 85% to 90% occur once, and the top ten carry around 0.7%. The sequencing input was naive CD8+ T cells sorted from blood. The receptors come from a man between 18 and 35 years old with hepatitis C virus infection. CDR3s include the opening cysteine and the closing phenylalanine or tryptophan. A D gene is named only where the DNA matches it firmly. A row's size may be missing; if present it is once, few, many or a size class.

J gene | clone size | D gene | V gene | CDR3 length | CDR3 DNA | CDR3 protein
TRBJ2-1 | few | TRBD2 | TRBV19 | 16 | TGTGCCAGTAGTTCGCTTCCGGGACTAGCCGGTAATGAGCAGTTCTTC | CASSSLPGLAGNEQFF
TRBJ2-7 | - | - | TRBV2 | 17 | TGTGCCAGCAGTGAAGCCGGCAGGATTCATCCCTCCTACGAGCAGTACTTC | CASSEAGRIHPSYEQYF
TRBJ2-2 | - | - | TRBV5-4 | 12 | TGTGCCAGCGTTCCAAACACCGGGGAGCTGTTTTTT | CASVPNTGELFF
TRBJ2-7 | - | - | TRBV6-6 | 12 | TGTGCCAGCAGTCTAAACCCCCACGAGCAGTACTTC | CASSLNPHEQYF
TRBJ2-1 | - | TRBD2 | TRBV29-1 | 12 | TGCAGCGTTGCCGGGAGGGCCGATGAGCAGTTCTTC | CSVAGRADEQFF
TRBJ1-4 | - | - | TRBV7-8 | 14 | TGTGCCAGCAGCAGAACATTTACTAATGAAAAACTGTTTTTT | CASSRTFTNEKLFF
TRBJ1-2 | - | TRBD1 | TRBV9 | 12 | TGTGCCAGCAGCACTGGACAGGGGCACTACACCTTC | CASSTGQGHYTF
TRBJ2-5 | - | - | TRBV14 | 15 | TGTGCCAGCAGCCAAGATCGCAGGGCGCAAGAGACCCAGTACTTC | CASSQDRRAQETQYF
TRBJ2-1 | - | TRBD2 | TRBV29-1 | 16 | TGCAGCGTTGAGGGGACTAGCGGGAATAATTACAATGAGCAGTTCTTC | CSVEGTSGNNYNEQFF
TRBJ1-5 | once | - | TRBV7-9 | 16 | TGTGCCAGCAGCTTCCAGGGGCCAGAGAGCAATCAGCCCCAGCATTTT | CASSFQGPESNQPQHF
TRBJ2-7 | - | TRBD1 | TRBV19 | 13 | TGTGCCAGTATGGGGACAGGGGGTCGCGAGCAGTACTTC | CASMGTGGREQYF
TRBJ2-1 | once | TRBD2 | TRBV9 | 17 | TGTGCCAGCAGCGCCCCCTGGGGGCGGGAGGGCCGAGGTGAGCAGTTCTTC | CASSAPWGREGRGEQFF
TRBJ1-1 | - | - | TRBV5-6 | 15 | TGTGCCAGCAGCTTCCTGCCAGGGTCGGAGACTGAAGCTTTCTTT | CASSFLPGSETEAFF
TRBJ2-1 | - | TRBD2 | TRBV7-9 | 14 | TGTGCCAGCAGCCGACTAGCGGGAACCGCCGAGCAGTTCTTC | CASSRLAGTAEQFF
TRBJ1-1 | - | - | TRBV7-9 | 13 | TGTGCCAGCAGCTTCGGGGGGGGGACTGAAGCTTTCTTT | CASSFGGGTEAFF
TRBJ2-7 | - | - | TRBV2 | 10 | TGTGCCAGCAGTTACTACGAGCAGTACTTC | CASSYYEQYF
TRBJ2-1 | - | - | TRBV27 | 15 | TGTGCCAGCGGTCTTCGACTAGATCCCTACAATGAGCAGTTCTTC | CASGLRLDPYNEQFF
TRBJ2-2 | few | TRBD1 | TRBV7-9 | 15 | TGTGCCAGCAGCTCCGGGACAGGGGGGACCGGGGAGCTGTTTTTT | CASSSGTGGTGELFF
TRBJ1-4 | - | TRBD1 | TRBV2 | 16 | TGTGCCAGCACTTCTGGACAGGGGGTAGCTAATGAAAAACTGTTTTTT | CASTSGQGVANEKLFF
TRBJ1-5 | - | - | TRBV28 | 15 | TGTGCCATTAGAGGGGCAGGGGCTGGGAATCAGCCCCAGCATTTT | CAIRGAGAGNQPQHF
TRBJ2-3 | - | - | TRBV9 | 15 | TGTGCCAGCAGCGTAGGGGCGGGTAGCACAGATACGCAGTATTTT | CASSVGAGSTDTQYF
TRBJ2-7 | - | TRBD2 | TRBV19 | 16 | TGTGCCAGTAGTATTTCCCCGACTAGCGGTTCCTACGAGCAGTACTTC | CASSISPTSGSYEQYF
TRBJ2-7 | - | TRBD2 | TRBV10-3 | 15 | TGTGCCATCAGGGAAAATAGCGGGAGCTCCTACGAGCAGTACTTC | CAIRENSGSSYEQYF
TRBJ1-5 | few | TRBD1 | TRBV6-5 | 14 | TGTGCCAGCAGTCAGGACAGGAGGGGTCAGCCCCAGCATTTT | CASSQDRRGQPQHF
TRBJ2-1 | - | TRBD2 | TRBV19 | 15 | TGTGCCAGTAGTGTATTACTAGCGGGATATAGTGAGCAGTTCTTC | CASSVLLAGYSEQFF
TRBJ2-7 | - | TRBD2 | TRBV2 | 17 | TGTGCCAGCAGTGAACTAGCGGGAGCCTCCAGCTCCTACGAGCAGTACTTC | CASSELAGASSSYEQYF
TRBJ2-7 | - | - | TRBV19 | 16 | TGTGCCAGTAGTATCGGAGCAGGGCCGCTCGCCTACGAGCAGTACTTC | CASSIGAGPLAYEQYF
TRBJ1-1 | - | TRBD1 | TRBV4-1 | 15 | TGCGCCAGCAGTCCGTTCGGGACAGGGGACACTGAAGCTTTCTTT | CASSPFGTGDTEAFF
TRBJ2-3 | - | TRBD1 | TRBV27 | 14 | TGTGCCAGCAGTTTCGTAACAGGGGCGATCGGGCTGTATTTT | CASSFVTGAIGLYF
TRBJ1-5 | few | - | TRBV4-1 | 14 | TGCGCCAGCAGCCAAGATTCGGGGAATCAGCCCCAGCATTTT | CASSQDSGNQPQHF
TRBJ2-1 | - | - | TRBV10-1 | 13 | TGCGCCAGCAGTGAGTCAGGGGATAATGAGCAGTTCTTC | CASSESGDNEQFF
TRBJ2-5 | - | - | TRBV5-4 | 12 | TGTGCCAGCAGCTCGGGTGGGGAGACCCAGTACTTC | CASSSGGETQYF
TRBJ2-7 | - | TRBD2 | TRBV28 | 19 | TGTGCCAGCAGTGAGCCGGGACTAGCGGGCCTTCCGCTTTCCTACGAGCAGTACTTC | CASSEPGLAGLPLSYEQYF
TRBJ2-7 | - | TRBD2 | TRBV2 | 17 | TGTGCCAGCAGTGACTCGACTAGCGGGAGAAAAATCTACGAGCAGTACTTC | CASSDSTSGRKIYEQYF